The rows below give T cell receptor beta chains drawn from one sample of a study of cytomegalovirus exposure and HLA in healthy donors. Clones were read by immunoSEQ multiplex PCR, and TCRdb kept only the in-frame ones, dropping some. The sample lists around 150,000 clones; 75% to 80% were seen once. Sequencing used PBMCs. The source is a woman aged 25 to 39 in good health and CMV-seronegative. Both conserved end residues are part of each CDR3. Each record gives: V gene, clone size, D gene, J gene, CDR3 protein, CDR3 DNA. D genes are given only for firm matches. Size values are once, few and many counts, or a class for expanded clones, and some rows have none.

TRBV28	-	-	TRBJ2-1	CASSPAGALGYEQFF	TGTGCCAGCAGTCCCGCGGGGGCCCTAGGGTATGAGCAGTTCTTC
TRBV2	-	TRBD1	TRBJ2-4	CASQGVRVAKNIQYF	TGTGCCAGCCAGGGGGTAAGGGTAGCCAAAAACATTCAGTACTTC
TRBV19	-	-	TRBJ2-5	CASSPRTNQETQYF	TGTGCCAGTAGTCCTAGGACAAACCAAGAGACCCAGTACTTC
TRBV27	-	-	TRBJ1-1	CASLQGVGTEAFF	TGTGCCAGCCTTCAAGGGGTAGGCACTGAAGCTTTCTTT
TRBV7-8	-	-	TRBJ1-1	CASSSRQPGTEAFF	TGTGCCAGCAGCTCTCGACAGCCTGGCACTGAAGCTTTCTTT
TRBV7-2	few	-	TRBJ2-7	CASSFFGPDYEQYF	TGTGCCAGCAGCTTTTTTGGGCCTGACTACGAGCAGTACTTC
TRBV7-9	-	-	TRBJ1-6	CASSPPNSPLHF	TGTGCCAGCAGCCCTCCCAATTCACCCCTCCACTTT
TRBV27	-	TRBD2	TRBJ2-2	CASRGGLAGGRTGELFF	TGTGCCAGCAGGGGCGGACTAGCGGGGGGAAGGACCGGGGAGCTGTTTTTT
TRBV9	-	TRBD2	TRBJ2-1	CASSVSSGGTYNEQFF	TGTGCCAGCAGCGTCTCTAGCGGGGGGACCTACAATGAGCAGTTCTTC
TRBV27	once	-	TRBJ2-5	CASSSLGRGSGETQYF	TGTGCCAGCAGTTCCCTAGGGCGGGGCAGCGGTGAGACCCAGTACTTC
TRBV27	-	-	TRBJ1-6	CAWGRADNSPLHF	TGTGCTTGGGGCAGGGCAGATAATTCACCCCTCCACTTT
TRBV7-9	-	-	TRBJ2-3	CASSSEGGAVDTQYF	TGTGCCAGCAGCTCGGAGGGGGGGGCCGTTGATACGCAGTATTTT
TRBV7-9	-	-	TRBJ1-1	CASSRPEGRNTEAFF	TGTGCCAGCAGCCGCCCTGAGGGTCGGAACACTGAAGCTTTCTTT
TRBV30	-	-	TRBJ1-1	CAWSRSGGATEAFF	TGTGCCTGGAGTCGAAGCGGGGGCGCGACTGAAGCTTTCTTT
TRBV28	few	-	TRBJ2-1	CASSFTGEQFF	TGTGCCAGCAGCTTTACAGGGGAGCAGTTCTTC
TRBV5-1	few	-	TRBJ2-7	CASSSRGFSYEQYF	TGCGCCAGCAGCTCAAGGGGGTTCTCCTACGAGCAGTACTTC
TRBV5-1	-	-	TRBJ1-2	CASSSDRVNYGYTF	TGCGCCAGCAGCTCCGACAGAGTAAACTATGGCTACACCTTC
TRBV7-9	once	-	TRBJ1-1	CASSFPGRDTEAFF	TGTGCCAGCAGCTTTCCGGGTAGAGACACTGAAGCTTTCTTT
TRBV29-1	few	-	TRBJ2-7	CSVGVRGSSYEQYF	TGCAGCGTTGGTGTCAGGGGAAGCTCCTACGAGCAGTACTTC
TRBV9	few	-	TRBJ1-2	CASSSRTAAGYGYTF	TGTGCCAGCAGCTCCCGGACAGCGGCAGGCTATGGCTACACCTTC
TRBV9	few	TRBD2	TRBJ2-1	CASSWGTSIDEQFF	TGTGCCAGCAGCTGGGGGACTAGCATCGATGAGCAGTTCTTC
TRBV7-7	-	-	TRBJ2-3	CASSPTGSTDTQYF	TGTGCTAGCAGCCCCACAGGGAGCACAGATACGCAGTATTTT
TRBV19	-	-	TRBJ1-1	CASSEEGVKTEAFF	TGTGCCAGTAGTGAGGAAGGAGTGAAAACTGAAGCTTTCTTT
TRBV19	-	TRBD2	TRBJ2-3	CASSGRGGFETDTQYF	TGTGCCAGTAGTGGCCGGGGGGGGTTCGAAACAGATACGCAGTATTTT
TRBV2	few	-	TRBJ2-7	CASSGGRDEQYF	TGTGCCAGCAGCGGGGGTCGGGACGAGCAGTACTTC